The present entry profiles one TCR beta chain with its context. Its target is unknown. The CDR3 is made up of 15 amino acids. Per germline, CDR1 MNHEY and CDR2 SMNVEV (reference sequence). Trimming left V 11 bases short and J 3 bases short, with 22 bases between. The RNA, 0.5 to 1 ug, was put through reverse transcription using random hexamers. A multiplex approach, immunoSEQ multiplex PCR, amplified TCR beta CDR3 across 54 Vbeta and 13 Jbeta. TCRdb independently ran MiXCR on the immunoSEQ multiplex PCR reads; one entry per CDR3 protein. Of about 200,000 distinct CDR3 sequences in the sample, nearly 95% were seen once. This entry is derived from a study of CD8 T cells in Susac syndrome. Findings of the study overall: As the study acknowledged, the number of individuals in its TCR sequencing and HLA analysis was relatively small.

FACS enriched CD8+ TEMRA cells, while bulk CD8+ and CD4+ were negatively isolated. Material for sequencing was CD4+ T cells from PBMCs. The chain carries TRBV27 and TRBJ1-2; D not resolved. The TCR originated in a human donor with multiple sclerosis. CDR3: CAARELGRSDYGYTF. CDR3 bases: TGTGCCGCAAGAGAGTTGGGCAGGTCAGACTATGGCTACACCTTC.